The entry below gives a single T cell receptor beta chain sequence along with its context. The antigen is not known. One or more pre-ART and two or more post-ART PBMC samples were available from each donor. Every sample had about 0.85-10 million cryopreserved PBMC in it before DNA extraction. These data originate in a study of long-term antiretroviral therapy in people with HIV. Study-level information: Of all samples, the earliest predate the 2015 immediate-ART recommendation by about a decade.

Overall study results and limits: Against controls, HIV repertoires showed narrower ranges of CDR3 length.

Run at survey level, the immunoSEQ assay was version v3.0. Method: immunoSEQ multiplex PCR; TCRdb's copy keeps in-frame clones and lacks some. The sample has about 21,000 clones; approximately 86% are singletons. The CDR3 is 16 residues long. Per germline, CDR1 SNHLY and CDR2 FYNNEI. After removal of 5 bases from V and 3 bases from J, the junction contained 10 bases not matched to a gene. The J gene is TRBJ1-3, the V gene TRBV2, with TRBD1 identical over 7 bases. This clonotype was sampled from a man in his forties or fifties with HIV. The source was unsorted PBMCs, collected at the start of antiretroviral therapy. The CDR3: CASSLTGTAGGNTIYF. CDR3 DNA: TGTGCCAGCAGTCTAACCGGGACAGCGGGTGGAAACACCATATATTTT.